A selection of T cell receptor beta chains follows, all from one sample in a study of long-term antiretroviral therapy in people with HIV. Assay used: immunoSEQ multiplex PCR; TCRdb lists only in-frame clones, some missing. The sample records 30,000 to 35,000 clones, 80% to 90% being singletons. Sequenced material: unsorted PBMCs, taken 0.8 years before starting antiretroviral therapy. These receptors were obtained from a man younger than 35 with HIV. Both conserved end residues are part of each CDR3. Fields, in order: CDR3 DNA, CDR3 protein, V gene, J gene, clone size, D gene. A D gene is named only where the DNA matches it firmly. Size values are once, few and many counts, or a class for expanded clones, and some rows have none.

TGTGCCAGCAGTTACGGGCGGGCGAGCTACGAGCAGTACTTC	CASSYGRASYEQYF	TRBV6-5	TRBJ2-7	NA	NA
TGTGCCAGCAGTCCTGCAGCTGCCGGGGAGCTGTTTTTT	CASSPAAAGELFF	TRBV25-1	TRBJ2-2	NA	NA
TGTGCCAGCAGCTGGGGGGCCGGGGAGCTGTTTTTT	CASSWGAGELFF	TRBV7-9	TRBJ2-2	NA	NA
TGTGCCAGCAGCTTCTTCAGGGGAAGAAACACCGGGGAGCTGTTTTTT	CASSFFRGRNTGELFF	TRBV7-8	TRBJ2-2	NA	NA
TGTGCCAGTAGTATAGACGAACAGGAAGCTTTCTTT	CASSIDEQEAFF	TRBV19	TRBJ1-1	NA	NA
TGTGCCAGCAGCCCGGGGACAGGGTCGGGCGAGCAGTACTTC	CASSPGTGSGEQYF	TRBV7-2	TRBJ2-7	NA	TRBD1
TGTGCCAGCAGCCTCACAGACAACTACGAGCAGTACTTC	CASSLTDNYEQYF	TRBV7-8	TRBJ2-7	NA	NA
TGCGCCAGCAGCCAAGATAACGGCCGGGCAGTCAAAAACATTCAGTACTTC	CASSQDNGRAVKNIQYF	TRBV4-1	TRBJ2-4	NA	NA
TGTGCCAGCAGCATTAAGCGCCTAGCGGGAGCCAATAATGAGCAGTTCTTC	CASSIKRLAGANNEQFF	TRBV27	TRBJ2-1	NA	TRBD2
TGTGCCAGCAGCACTGGATGGGACACTGAAGCTTTCTTT	CASSTGWDTEAFF	TRBV9	TRBJ1-1	NA	NA
TGTGCCAGCAGTCCCCGGGGAGGGGCGGTAAATTATAATTCACCCCTCCACTTT	CASSPRGGAVNYNSPLHF	TRBV28	TRBJ1-6	NA	NA
TGTGCCAGCAGAGCACAGGGAAATTCACCCCTCCACTTT	CASRAQGNSPLHF	TRBV6-5	TRBJ1-6	NA	NA
TGTGCCAGCAGTGAGCAGGACAGTAGCTACAATGAGCAGTTCTTC	CASSEQDSSYNEQFF	TRBV4-2	TRBJ2-1	NA	NA
TGTGCCAGCAGCTTATCCGTCTCCTACGAGCAGTACTTC	CASSLSVSYEQYF	TRBV7-9	TRBJ2-7	few	NA
TGCGCCAGCAGCTCGGACAGGGGCACAGATACGCAGTATTTT	CASSSDRGTDTQYF	TRBV5-1	TRBJ2-3	once	TRBD1
TGTGCAAGCAAAGGAGGGACTAGCGGGGGGGCTGAGCAGTTCTTC	CASKGGTSGGAEQFF	TRBV2	TRBJ2-1	NA	TRBD2
TGTGCCAGCAGCTCCGGGGGGCGGCACTATGGCTACACCTTC	CASSSGGRHYGYTF	TRBV7-2	TRBJ1-2	once	NA
TGCAGCGCCTTACAGGTGAACACTGAAGCTTTCTTT	CSALQVNTEAFF	TRBV29-1	TRBJ1-1	NA	NA
TGTGCCAGCAGCTTGGGAGGAGGGGGAGAGACCCAGTACTTC	CASSLGGGGETQYF	TRBV5-4	TRBJ2-5	NA	NA
TGTGCCAGCTCCGACAGGGGCGGGCAGCCCCAGCATTTT	CASSDRGGQPQHF	TRBV18	TRBJ1-5	NA	TRBD1
TGTGCCAGCAGCTCGGGACAGGGTAAAGATACGCAGTATTTT	CASSSGQGKDTQYF	TRBV7-2	TRBJ2-3	NA	TRBD1
TGTGCCAGCAGCTTGACCGGACAGCTCGAAAAACTGTTTTTT	CASSLTGQLEKLFF	TRBV5-6	TRBJ1-4	NA	NA
TGTGCCACCTCCCTGGCCCTGGGCGGTAATTCACCCCTCCACTTT	CATSLALGGNSPLHF	TRBV6-5	TRBJ1-6	NA	NA
TGTGCCAGCTCACCACCGGCTGGTGAGCAGTTCTTC	CASSPPAGEQFF	TRBV18	TRBJ2-1	NA	NA
TGTGCCAGCAGTCGGACAGTGTATGATGGCTACACCTTC	CASSRTVYDGYTF	TRBV6-5	TRBJ1-2	NA	NA
TGTGCCAGCAGCTTTGGACAGGGGGGAACCGGCTACACCTTC	CASSFGQGGTGYTF	TRBV9	TRBJ1-2	NA	TRBD1
TGTGCCAGCAGCGGCAGGGGTACTGGCTACACCTTC	CASSGRGTGYTF	TRBV7-9	TRBJ1-2	NA	NA